This TCR beta chain was identified in a study of T cell responses to AZD1222 COVID-19 vaccine. Per the germline V gene, CDR1 is LGHNA and CDR2 is YSLEER. CDR3 length equals 16 residues. Broader study findings: Only after the peak T cell response were repertoires sampled. Close to half of spike-specific TCRs reportedly recognize unmutated variant regions.

In regard to this clone: The antigen is unknown. The germline gene is not matched at one end of the junction; a read error may be the cause.

The repertoire was sequenced with immunoSEQ multiplex PCR; TCRdb's copy has only in-frame clones and lacks some. The top ten hold over 0.85% of the sample, which has about 190,000 clones, approximately 91% seen once. This clonotype was sampled from an adult in good health. Specimen: peripheral blood, collected on day 0 of AZD1222 vaccination. This chain uses TRBV4-3 with TRBJ1-2; D perhaps matches TRBD1 (5 bases). The CDR3, as DNA: TGCGCCAGCAGCCAAGTGATAGACGCACCTATGGGGGGGTTCGCCTTC. Translated: CASSQVIDAPMGGFAF.